Listed below are T cell receptor beta chains from one sample, sequenced in a study of patients and donors after allogeneic stem cell transplantation. TCRdb ran MiXCR on the RT-PCR reads and lists one entry per CDR3 protein. Of about a million distinct CDR3 sequences listed, roughly 17% are singletons. The sample comprised blood, either unsorted or a sorted T cell fraction (not recorded which). The receptors stem from a human donor who was either an allogeneic HSCT recipient or a stem cell or donor lymphocyte infusion donor (not recorded which). It is not recorded whose cells these are; they may come from a transplant donor. Both conserved end residues are part of each CDR3. A D gene is named only where the DNA matches it firmly. Not all rows give a size; the values are once, few, many and, for expanded clones, a class.

v_gene	abundance	d_gene	j_gene	CDR3nt	CDR3aa
TRBV20-1	few	NA	TRBJ2-7	TGCAGTGCTAGTGAACCGGGCCCAACATCAGCCTACGAGCAGTACTTC	CSASEPGPTSAYEQYF
TRBV14	few	NA	TRBJ2-7	TGTGCCAGCAGCCAAGATTTTTGGGAGAACCCCTCCTACGAGCAGTACTTC	CASSQDFWENPSYEQYF
TRBV12-3/TRBV12-4	NA	TRBD1	TRBJ1-2	TGTGCCAGCAGTTTATTCAGGGGGCGCGGCTATGGCTACACCTTC	CASSLFRGRGYGYTF
TRBV6-5	few	NA	TRBJ2-7	TGTGCCAGCAGTTACTCGGCAGGGGCCTACGAGCAGTACTTC	CASSYSAGAYEQYF
TRBV29-1	few	NA	TRBJ2-2	TGCAGCGTTGACGGGGTGGGCACCGGGGAGCTGTTTTTT	CSVDGVGTGELFF
TRBV2	many	NA	TRBJ2-2	TGTGCCAGCAGTGGATTGGCAGCGAACACCGGGGAGCTGTTTTTT	CASSGLAANTGELFF
TRBV5-1	few	TRBD1	TRBJ2-3	TGCGCCAGCAGCTCAGGGACAGTTAGCACAGATACGCAGTATTTT	CASSSGTVSTDTQYF
TRBV25-1	few	TRBD1	TRBJ1-1	TGTGCCAGCAGTGAATACGGACAGGGGAGGACTGAAGCTTTCTTT	CASSEYGQGRTEAFF
TRBV19	NA	NA	TRBJ1-2	TGTGCCAGTAGTATATATCTGCGTCTGGCTAACTATGGCTACACCTTC	CASSIYLRLANYGYTF
TRBV20-1	few	NA	TRBJ1-5	TGCAGTGCTAGTTGGACTTCTAGCAATCAGCCCCAGCATTTT	CSASWTSSNQPQHF
TRBV19	NA	TRBD1	TRBJ1-4	TGTGCCAGCGCCACCCTACCGGGACAGGGGGGAACTAATGAAAAACTGTTTTTT	CASATLPGQGGTNEKLFF
TRBV10-3	few	NA	TRBJ1-5	TGTGCCATCAGGGCGCAGGGCAATCAGCCCCAGCATTTT	CAIRAQGNQPQHF
TRBV12-3/TRBV12-4	NA	NA	TRBJ1-5	TGTGCCAGCAGTCTACAGGGTCGGGATCAGCCCCAGCATTTT	CASSLQGRDQPQHF
TRBV6-1	NA	NA	TRBJ2-2	TGTGCCAGCAGGGGGACCGGGACAATTAACACCGGGGAGCTGTTTTTT	CASRGTGTINTGELFF
TRBV11-2	few	NA	TRBJ2-1	TGTGCCAGCAGCTCTCCGTCGGGCGGTTTCGGGGGTAACAATGAGCAGTTCTTC	CASSSPSGGFGGNNEQFF
TRBV6-1	NA	NA	TRBJ1-2	TGTGCCAGCAGTCCCTATCGAGGGAGTCGCGGGGATAATGGCTACACCTTC	CASSPYRGSRGDNGYTF
TRBV29-1	many	NA	TRBJ1-1	TGCAGCGGGGAACAGGGAATCACAACTGAAGCTTTCTTT	CSGEQGITTEAFF
TRBV6-5	NA	TRBD2	TRBJ2-3	TGTGCCAGCAGTTACCGGGGACTAGCGGGGGCCCCAGATACGCAGTATTTT	CASSYRGLAGAPDTQYF
TRBV6-2/TRBV6-3	NA	TRBD2	TRBJ2-5	TGTGCCAGAGCCGCGGGGGGACAAGAGACCCAGTACTTC	CARAAGGQETQYF
TRBV28	NA	NA	TRBJ2-3	TGTGCCAGCAGTTCCGGGCCGCTTCCCGCAGATACGCAGTATTTT	CASSSGPLPADTQYF
TRBV19	few	NA	TRBJ2-6	TGTGCCAGTACCCCTTCCACTGGGGCCAACGTCCTGACTTTC	CASTPSTGANVLTF
TRBV6-5	few	NA	TRBJ2-3	TGTGCCAGCAGTTACGTGGGAAAGAGAACAGATACGCAGTATTTT	CASSYVGKRTDTQYF
TRBV7-9	NA	TRBD2	TRBJ2-3	TGTGCCAGCAGCTCGGGACGGGAGGCAGATACGCAGTATTTT	CASSSGREADTQYF
TRBV24-1	NA	TRBD2	TRBJ2-1	TGTGCCACCAGTGTCATGACTAGCGGGGGGGCAGGTGGGCAGTTCTTC	CATSVMTSGGAGGQFF
TRBV6-1	NA	NA	TRBJ2-7	TGTGCCAGCAGTCGAGCGGACAGGAGGGATGAGCAGTACTTC	CASSRADRRDEQYF
TRBV7-2	many	NA	TRBJ2-4	TGTGCCAGCAGCTTAGCCCCCGGTTTAGCCAAAAACATTCAGTACTTC	CASSLAPGLAKNIQYF
TRBV12-3/TRBV12-4	NA	TRBD2	TRBJ2-3	TGTGCCAGCGCGGGACTACGGGGTTTTCTGGATACGCAGTATTTT	CASAGLRGFLDTQYF